Presented here are 26 T cell receptor beta chains from one specimen sequenced in a study of cytomegalovirus exposure and HLA in healthy donors. Primers for the PCR totalled 60 Vbeta and 13 Jbeta. TCRdb keeps only in-frame clones here, not all; method: immunoSEQ multiplex PCR. The sample shows about 190,000 clones, approximately 85% of them seen only once. Sequencing was performed on PBMCs. Receptors were obtained from a woman aged 18-29 years in good health and CMV-seronegative.

This chain links TRBV19 with TRBJ1-5; D not resolved. Germline CDR1 reads LNHDA; CDR2 reads SQIVND (reference sequence). Trimming left V 7 bases short and J 3 bases short, with 13 bases between. This CDR3 has 14 amino acids. Here the CDR3 DNA reads TGTGCCAGTAACGATAGGCGGGACAATCAGCCCCAGCATTTT. Translated, it gives CASNDRRDNQPQHF.

This clone appeared once. The rearrangement joins TRBV4-2 to TRBJ1-4; TRBD1 aligns across 7 bases. Germline CDR1 and CDR2: LGHNA and YNFKEQ. With V trimmed by 1 base and J by 7 bases, 9 bases remained unmatched. The CDR3 loop spans 16 amino acids. The CDR3 sequence: CASSQGPQGLSEKLFF. The CDR3 DNA reads as TGTGCCAGCAGCCAAGGACCACAGGGGTTGTCTGAAAAACTGTTTTTT.

V is TRBV10-3 and J is TRBJ2-1; a weak D match, TRBD1 (8 bases). Deletions cut 10 bases from V and 9 bases from J, with 22 bases between. The CDR3 length is 14 residues. Germline assignment: CDR1 ENHRY and CDR2 SYGVKD. This CDR3 is CATLTGGALGEQFF. The CDR3 nucleotides read TGTGCCACACTTACAGGGGGGGCCCTTGGTGAGCAGTTCTTC.

The V and J genes are TRBV2 and TRBJ1-2; D is undetermined. This CDR3 has 12 amino acids. Germline CDR1 is SNHLY and CDR2 is FYNNEI. Trimming pared 0 bases from V and 12 bases from J, leaving 11 bases between. CDR3 sequence (DNA): TGTGCCAGCAGTGAAGCGCTCGGGTTTCACACCTTC. This translates into CASSEALGFHTF.

This clone occurred a few times. J is TRBJ1-1 and V is TRBV27; 8 bases line up with TRBD1. This CDR3 comprises 13 residues. CDR1 MNHEY and CDR2 SMNVEV come from the germline V gene (reference sequence). The V gene end was trimmed by 3 bases and the J gene end by 10 bases; junction bases not matched to a gene: 7. Here the CDR3 reads CASSFNFGQGAFF. In DNA form, the CDR3 reads TGTGCCAGCAGTTTCAACTTTGGACAGGGAGCTTTCTTT.

This rearrangement joins TRBV5-6 to TRBJ1-5; D is unclear. The germline V and J ends were trimmed by 0 bases and 1 base, with 8 bases remaining between them. Germline loops: CDR1 SGHDT, CDR2 YYEEEE. This CDR3 is 15 amino acids long. Written as DNA, the CDR3 is TGTGCCAGCAGCTTGGCCGGGAGAAGCAATCAGCCCCAGCATTTT. Its translation: CASSLAGRSNQPQHF.

This clone was recorded a few times. CDR3 DNA sequence: TGTGCCAGCAGCCGTGGACTCTACTATGGCTACACCTTC. Encoded protein: CASSRGLYYGYTF. The rearrangement joins TRBV5-8 to TRBJ1-2, with D hard to call. Germline CDR1 and CDR2: SGHTS and YDEGEE. This CDR3 spans 13 amino acids. V dropped 4 bases and J dropped 3 bases, with 10 bases sitting between them.

V gene TRBV28 combines with J gene TRBJ2-5; 7 bases are a match to TRBD1. The CDR3 has 14 amino acids. J gave up 5 bases and V 4 bases, and 7 bases lay outside the gene matches. The germline CDR1 and CDR2 sequences are MDHEN and SYDVKM. CDR3 sequence (DNA): TGTGCCAGCAGTTGGGACAGTAGGGGGGAGACCCAGTACTTC. Amino acid sequence: CASSWDSRGETQYF.

The rearrangement joins TRBV19 to TRBJ1-5; D is ambiguous. V lost 9 bases to trimming and J lost 1 base, with 16 bases between them. The CDR3 loop spans 15 amino acids. Germline CDR1 reads LNHDA; CDR2 reads SQIVND (reference sequence). As DNA, the CDR3 is TGTGCCAGCCAAAGGCTAGTAGACAGCAATCAGCCCCAGCATTTT. Protein sequence: CASQRLVDSNQPQHF.

The J gene is TRBJ1-2, the V gene TRBV6-5; unclear D gene. Germline CDR1 reads MNHEY; CDR2 reads SVGAGI. V shed 0 bases and J shed 4 bases, with 9 bases lying between them. The CDR3 runs 14 residues. CDR3 loop: CASSYSNRAYGYTF. The CDR3 nucleotides are TGTGCCAGCAGTTACTCGAACAGAGCCTATGGCTACACCTTC.

V and J are TRBV10-1 and TRBJ1-1; D ambiguous. CDR3 length: 13 amino acids. V was clipped by 6 bases and J by 1 base, with 9 bases between them. CDR1 and CDR2 from the germline V gene are WNHNN and SYGVQD (reference sequence). The CDR3 sequence: CASSLGQNTEAFF. The CDR3 DNA follows: TGCGCCAGCAGCTTGGGCCAGAACACTGAAGCTTTCTTT.

The chain couples TRBV27 to TRBJ2-1; 8 nucleotides agree with TRBD1. Germline values: CDR1 MNHEY, CDR2 SMNVEV (reference sequence). The CDR3 is made up of 15 amino acids. V lost 5 bases, J lost 1 base, and 4 bases stayed unmatched. For the CDR3, the DNA is TGTGCCAGCAGTCCAGGGGGCTGGTCCTACAATGAGCAGTTCTTC. Translation gives CASSPGGWSYNEQFF.

This chain connects TRBV19 to TRBJ1-5, with D tentatively TRBD1 (6 bases). V was shortened by 5 bases and J by 3 bases, with 14 bases between the two germline ends. The length of the CDR3 is 15 residues. The germline V gene has CDR1 LNHDA and CDR2 SQIVND (reference sequence). The CDR3 loop is CASSPSGQINQPQHF. CDR3 nucleotides: TGTGCCAGTAGTCCCTCAGGACAGATCAATCAGCCCCAGCATTTT.

This chain links TRBV10-3 with TRBJ2-5, with 8 bases identical to TRBD2. V was clipped by 6 bases and J by 2 bases; unmatched bases: 2. From germline, CDR1 is ENHRY and CDR2 SYGVKD. This CDR3 comprises 13 residues. CDR3 region: CAISRLAQETQYF. Written as DNA, the CDR3 is TGTGCCATCAGCCGACTAGCGCAAGAGACCCAGTACTTC.

This clone came up once. The chain combines TRBV6-5 with TRBJ2-1; 8 bases fit TRBD2. This CDR3 is 16 amino acids long. J gave up 5 bases and V 0 bases, and 6 bases lay outside the gene matches. Germline-derived CDR1 and CDR2 are MNHEY and SVGAGI. The CDR3 coding sequence is TGTGCCAGCAGTTACTCGGCGGGGGGCATAAACAATGAGCAGTTCTTC. It codes for CASSYSAGGINNEQFF.

This clone showed up just a few times. The chain combines TRBV2 with TRBJ2-3, with a possible D match to TRBD1 (5 bases). CDR3 size: 13 residues. With 4 bases removed from V and 2 bases from J, the gap between germline ends came to 7 bases. Germline lookup yields CDR1 SNHLY and CDR2 FYNNEI. In DNA form, the CDR3 reads TGTGCCAGCAGTGGACAGCACACAGATACGCAGTATTTT. Amino acids: CASSGQHTDTQYF.

This chain links TRBV18 with TRBJ1-1; perhaps TRBD1 as D (5 bases). Germline lookup yields CDR1 KGHSH and CDR2 LQKENI. The germline V and J ends were trimmed by 3 bases and 3 bases, with 17 bases remaining between them. The CDR3 is made up of 16 amino acids. CDR3 coding DNA: TGTGCCAGCTCACCTTTTACGGGGCAGCGGGACACTGAAGCTTTCTTT. This codes for CASSPFTGQRDTEAFF.

This chain connects TRBV6-5 to TRBJ2-7, with 13 bases lining up with TRBD2. The junction had 4 bases not matched to a gene; V was cut back by 4 bases and J by 7 bases. CDR3 length: 14 amino acids. The V gene's germline CDR1 is MNHEY and CDR2 SVGAGI. The CDR3, as DNA: TGTGCCAGCAGTTGGGGACTAGCGGGACAGGAGCAGTACTTC. This translates into CASSWGLAGQEQYF.

The chain joins TRBV4-1 to TRBJ2-2; weak D call: TRBD1 (6 bases). CDR1 is MGHRA, CDR2 YSYEKL, per germline. With 0 bases removed from V and 0 bases from J, the gap between germline ends came to 14 bases. The CDR3 runs to 18 residues. This chain's CDR3 is CASSQDGTGMANTGELFF. For the CDR3, the DNA is TGCGCCAGCAGCCAAGATGGTACAGGGATGGCGAACACCGGGGAGCTGTTTTTT.

For this clone: The same CDR3 can be traced to other DNA sequences in this sample. The rearrangement links TRBV7-3 to TRBJ2-3; 14 positions match TRBD2. CDR1 SGHTA and CDR2 FQGTGA come from the germline V gene. The CDR3 runs to 16 residues. The trim removed 4 bases at V and 3 bases at J, leaving 3 bases unmatched. The CDR3 region is CASSSGLAGGTDTQYF. The DNA for the CDR3 is TGTGCCAGCAGCTCAGGACTAGCGGGAGGTACAGATACGCAGTATTTT.

The chain recombines TRBV2 with TRBJ1-6; D remains ambiguous. The V gene's germline CDR1 is SNHLY and CDR2 FYNNEI. The CDR3 sequence is 13 residues long. Trimming took 4 bases from V and 8 from J, leaving 9 bases between them. The CDR3 region has the DNA TGTGCCAGCAGTGGGGCCCTCTATTCACCCCTCCACTTT. This translates into CASSGALYSPLHF.

This chain connects TRBV9 to TRBJ2-1; 16 bases fit TRBD2. After removal of 2 bases from V and 0 bases from J, the junction contained 5 bases not matched to a gene. Germline V CDR1 and CDR2: SGDLS, YYNGEE. The CDR3 spans 19 residues. CDR3 in DNA: TGTGCCAGCAGCGTCTCGGGACTAGCGGGAGGGAGCTCCTACAATGAGCAGTTCTTC. As protein: CASSVSGLAGGSSYNEQFF.

This sequence joins TRBV20-1 and TRBJ2-1, with 8 bases aligning to TRBD1. The V gene's germline CDR1 is DFQATT and CDR2 SNEGSKA (reference sequence). This CDR3 has 11 amino acids. V shed 3 bases and J 14 bases; nucleotides not matched to a gene: 6. Here the CDR3 reads CSAREQGEEFF. In DNA, the CDR3 is TGCAGTGCTAGGGAACAGGGGGAAGAGTTCTTC.

The chain joins TRBV6-5 to TRBJ2-5; 10 bases map to TRBD1. The length of the CDR3 is 16 residues. V lost 1 base, J lost 7 bases, and 9 bases stayed unmatched. Germline lookup yields CDR1 MNHEY and CDR2 SVGAGI. The CDR3 DNA sequence: TGTGCCAGCAGTTACTGGACAGGGGGGGATTTCGGGACCCAGTACTTC. Translated: CASSYWTGGDFGTQYF.

V usage is TRBV7-3 and J usage is TRBJ2-5; 9 positions agree with TRBD2. The V segment lost 3 bases and the J segment 5 bases; nucleotides outside the gene matches: 7. Germline assignment: CDR1 SGHTA and CDR2 FQGTGA. The CDR3 loop spans 15 amino acids. The CDR3 DNA reads TGTGCCAGCAGCTTCCTAGCGGGGACTGAGGAGACCCAGTACTTC. Its protein product is CASSFLAGTEETQYF.

About this clone itself: Distinct nucleotide sequences in the sample also encode this CDR3. V usage is TRBV7-2 and J usage is TRBJ2-7, with 9 bases that match TRBD2. Germline CDR1 is SGHTA and CDR2 is FQGNSA. The CDR3 sequence is 16 residues long. J was trimmed by 5 bases and V by 1 base; bases with no gene match: 9. CDR3 sequence (DNA): TGTGCCAGCAGCTTAGTTCCGCGGGGGGGGAGGGACGAGCAGTACTTC. Translated, it gives CASSLVPRGGRDEQYF.